Each of the 28 T cell receptor beta chains below was sequenced from the same sample in a study of blood T cell repertoires in COVID-19. The assay was immunoSEQ multiplex PCR, and TCRdb's table has in-frame clones only and misses some. The table includes around 250,000 clones, 86% detected once. The sequenced sample was peripheral blood. Receptor source: a woman of 80 years or more with COVID-19, enrolled during active disease.

V and J are TRBV5-1 and TRBJ2-7; 7 bases agree with TRBD1. CDR3 length equals 14 residues. Germline CDR1 is SGHRS and CDR2 is YFSETQ. With V trimmed by 2 bases and J by 6 bases, 8 bases remained unmatched. The CDR3 here is CASSFTGAMGEQYF. In DNA, the CDR3 is TGCGCCAGCAGCTTCACAGGGGCTATGGGCGAGCAGTACTTC.

V and J are TRBV7-2 and TRBJ1-1; D might be TRBD1 (5 bases). The CDR3 runs to 13 residues. Germline V CDR1 and CDR2: SGHTA, FQGNSA. Trimming took 7 bases from V and 10 from J, leaving 19 bases between them. The CDR3 loop is CASIQGGGTRAFF. The CDR3, as DNA: TGTGCCAGCATCCAAGGAGGTGGGACTAGAGCTTTCTTT.

The chain has TRBV2 and TRBJ1-1; 7 bases are shared with TRBD1. Germline CDR1 is SNHLY and CDR2 is FYNNEI. With 7 bases clipped from V and 7 bases from J, the junction kept 12 bases outside the gene matches. This CDR3 is 14 amino acids long. The CDR3 bases are TGTGCCAGCAACAACCAGGGGGGAATCCATGAAGCTTTCTTT. Its protein is CASNNQGGIHEAFF.

This rearrangement joins TRBV28 to TRBJ1-1, with 9 bases matching TRBD1. The CDR3 runs 15 residues. Germline values: CDR1 MDHEN, CDR2 SYDVKM. The trim removed 5 bases at V and 5 bases at J, leaving 9 bases unmatched. CDR3 DNA sequence: TGTGCCAGCAGTGTCACGACAGGGGGTAGGACTGAAGCTTTCTTT. Protein: CASSVTTGGRTEAFF.

The chain employs TRBV10-1 and TRBJ2-5, with D hard to call. The CDR3 covers 13 residues. Germline values: CDR1 WNHNN, CDR2 SYGVQD (reference sequence). Trimming cost V 4 bases and J 4 bases, with 10 bases left between them. The CDR3 protein is CASSVGGGETQYF. CDR3 DNA sequence: TGCGCCAGCAGTGTAGGCGGCGGAGAGACCCAGTACTTC.

J is TRBJ2-1 and V is TRBV27; 9 bases fit TRBD2. The CDR3 contains 13 residues. V shed 4 bases and J 8 bases; nucleotides not matched to a gene: 3. CDR1 MNHEY and CDR2 SMNVEV come from the germline V gene (reference sequence). DNA of the CDR3: TGTGCCAGCAGTTGGCGGGGGGGTGATGAGCAGTTCTTC. Its protein product is CASSWRGGDEQFF.

The V and J genes are TRBV28 and TRBJ1-6; the D gene is possibly TRBD1 (6 bases). The length of the CDR3 is 15 residues. V lost 6 bases and J lost 6, with 15 bases in between. The germline V gene encodes CDR1 MDHEN and CDR2 SYDVKM. CDR3 nucleotide sequence: TGTGCCAGCAGCGTTACGGGGGGGCTTAATTCACCCCTCCACTTT. As protein: CASSVTGGLNSPLHF.

This CDR3 reads CASSFSPGQEEQYV. The CDR3 nucleotides are TGCGCCAGCAGCTTTTCTCCGGGACAGGAGGAGCAGTACGTC. The V and J genes are TRBV5-1 and TRBJ2-7, with 8 bases matching TRBD1. Per germline, CDR1 SGHRS and CDR2 YFSETQ. The CDR3 is 14 amino acids. Trimming took 2 bases from V and 7 from J; bases not matched to a gene: 8.

This chain links TRBV19 with TRBJ2-1; a possible D gene is TRBD1 (6 bases). The germline V gene has CDR1 LNHDA and CDR2 SQIVND (reference sequence). The CDR3 contains 14 residues. Trimming took off 3 bases at V and 9 bases at J, with 15 bases between the two ends. The CDR3 loop reads CASSILQGQSEQFF. CDR3 nucleotides: TGTGCCAGTAGTATCCTACAGGGCCAGAGTGAGCAGTTCTTC. Looking up the rest from reference TRBV19 and TRBJ2-1 gives the full variable domain: DGGITQSPKYLFRKEGQNVTLSCEQNLNHDAMYWYRQDPGQGLRLIYYSQIVNDFQKGDIAEGYSVSREKKESFPLTVTSAQKNPTAFYLCASSILQGQSEQFFGPGTRLTVL.

This chain joins TRBV5-1 and TRBJ2-1, with TRBD2 as a possible D gene (6 bases). The germline V and J ends were trimmed by 0 bases and 3 bases, with 10 bases remaining between them. In germline, CDR1 is SGHRS, CDR2 YFSETQ. CDR3 length: 15 amino acids. CDR3 loop: CASSLAGEVYNEQFF. The CDR3 DNA reads as TGCGCCAGCAGCTTGGCGGGGGAGGTCTACAATGAGCAGTTCTTC.

The gene calls are TRBV5-1 and TRBJ1-2; weak D call: TRBD1 (6 bases). V lost 4 bases and J 3 bases, leaving 10 bases between the germline ends. Per the germline V gene, CDR1 is SGHRS and CDR2 is YFSETQ. The CDR3 extends over 13 amino acids. The CDR3 here is CASSKDSHYGYTF. CDR3 nucleotides: TGCGCCAGCAGCAAGGACAGCCACTATGGCTACACCTTC.

V and J are TRBV19 and TRBJ1-1, with D perhaps TRBD1 (6 bases). V dropped 6 bases and J dropped 6 bases, with 14 bases sitting between them. The V gene's germline CDR1 is LNHDA and CDR2 SQIVND (reference sequence). This CDR3 comprises 13 residues. The CDR3 loop is CASRDTGTPEAFF. CDR3 DNA: TGTGCCAGTAGGGATACAGGGACCCCTGAAGCTTTCTTT.

The chain links TRBV28 to TRBJ1-2; 7 bases are shared with TRBD1. J lost 6 bases, V lost 2 bases, and 9 bases had no gene match. Germline CDR1 is MDHEN and CDR2 is SYDVKM. The CDR3 has 15 amino acids. CDR3 DNA sequence: TGTGCCAGCAGTTTAACGACGACAGGGTTGAATGGCTACACCTTC. Its protein product is CASSLTTTGLNGYTF.

This clone was detected only a few times. The chain has TRBV7-3 and TRBJ2-5, with D possibly being TRBD2 (6 bases). CDR3 length: 15 residues. V shed 2 bases and J shed 5 bases, with 15 bases lying between them. Per the germline V gene, CDR1 is SGHTA and CDR2 is FQGTGA. The CDR3 sequence is CASSLGQAGRETQYF. In DNA form, the CDR3 reads TGTGCCAGCAGCTTAGGTCAGGCAGGGAGGGAGACCCAGTACTTC.

In DNA, the CDR3 is TGTGCCAGCAGCCCGGGCGGGGTCAGCGAAAACACCATATATTTT. It specifies CASSPGGVSENTIYF. The chain combines TRBV3-1 (or the pseudogene TRBV3-2) with TRBJ1-3; unclear D gene. CDR1 is LGHDT and CDR2 is YNNKEL in the germline V gene (reference sequence). Trimming took 4 bases from V and 6 from J, leaving 16 bases between them. There are 15 residues in the CDR3.

This chain joins TRBV28 and TRBJ2-2; D unresolved. CDR3 length: 12 residues. CDR1 and CDR2 from the germline V gene are MDHEN and SYDVKM. V dropped 7 bases and J dropped 4 bases, with 7 bases sitting between them. The CDR3 DNA reads TGTGCCAGCACATCCAGCACCGGGGAGCTGTTTTTT. This encodes CASTSSTGELFF.

The CDR3 coding sequence is TGTGCCAGCAGACTACAGGGGTTATTTAGGAATGAGCAGTTCTTC. Translating it yields CASRLQGLFRNEQFF. This chain connects TRBV2 to TRBJ2-1, with 7 bases that match TRBD1. Germline V gene data show CDR1 as SNHLY and CDR2 as FYNNEI. The length of the CDR3 is 15 residues. V trimming: 6 bases; J trimming: 7 bases; junction bases outside the gene matches: 12.

The gene calls are TRBV4-2 and TRBJ1-3; D is ambiguous. The V end lost 0 bases, the J end lost 8 bases, and 11 bases lay between the germline ends. This CDR3 is built from 14 residues. The germline V gene encodes CDR1 LGHNA and CDR2 YNFKEQ. CDR3 sequence reads: CASSQDTGGDTIYF. DNA for the CDR3: TGTGCCAGCAGCCAAGATACGGGAGGAGACACCATATATTTT.

The rearrangement uses TRBV18 and TRBJ1-4; 10 bases align to TRBD1. The V gene end was trimmed by 1 base and the J gene end by 6 bases; junction bases not matched to a gene: 5. The germline V gene encodes CDR1 KGHSH and CDR2 LQKENI. This CDR3 spans 16 amino acids. CDR3 protein: CASSPRLTGGDEKLFF. The DNA for the CDR3 is TGTGCCAGCTCACCACGATTGACAGGGGGCGATGAAAAACTGTTTTTT.

The chain couples TRBV19 to TRBJ2-2, with 8 nucleotides matching TRBD2. The CDR3 runs to 16 residues. Trimming at V came to 7 bases and at J to 3 bases, leaving 10 bases not matched to a gene. Germline CDR1 and CDR2: LNHDA and SQIVND (reference sequence). In DNA form, the CDR3 reads TGTGCCAGTACCCTGTCGTGGCGGGGGGACACCGGGGAGCTGTTTTTT. Translated, it gives CASTLSWRGDTGELFF. The variable domain in full, with the rest retrieved from reference TRBV19 and TRBJ2-2, is DGGITQSPKYLFRKEGQNVTLSCEQNLNHDAMYWYRQDPGQGLRLIYYSQIVNDFQKGDIAEGYSVSREKKESFPLTVTSAQKNPTAFYLCASTLSWRGDTGELFFGEGSRLTVL.

The genes are TRBV6-5 and TRBJ1-2; D gene uncertain. This CDR3 is 14 amino acids long. CDR1 and CDR2 from the germline V gene are MNHEY and SVGAGI. Trimming removed 0 bases from V and 8 bases from J, with 13 bases in between. The CDR3: CASSYSRGYGGYTF. The DNA of the CDR3 is TGTGCCAGCAGTTACTCGAGAGGGTACGGCGGCTACACCTTC.

The sample holds a few counts of this clone. The V call is TRBV5-5, the J call TRBJ1-3; unclear D gene. Germline values: CDR1 SGHKS, CDR2 YYEKEE (reference sequence). The CDR3 is made up of 14 amino acids. Between the trimmed V and J ends, which lost 4 bases and 2 bases, there was a span of 10 bases. CDR3 sequence reads: CASSPVGAGNTIYF. Written as DNA, the CDR3 is TGTGCCAGCAGCCCCGTGGGAGCTGGAAACACCATATATTTT.

The chain links TRBV6-5 to TRBJ1-5; TRBD1 is a possible D gene (5 bases). The V and J ends lost 6 bases and 4 bases respectively, with 16 bases between them. This CDR3 contains 15 residues. Germline CDR1 and CDR2: MNHEY and SVGAGI. The CDR3 loop is CASSLGRVTNQPQHF. The CDR3 DNA reads as TGTGCCAGCAGCTTGGGCAGGGTAACGAATCAGCCCCAGCATTTT.

The rearrangement uses TRBV7-9 and TRBJ2-2; the D gene is possibly TRBD1 (5 bases). The ends were cut back, 4 bases at V and 3 bases at J, with 15 bases in the middle. Germline loops: CDR1 SEHNR, CDR2 FQNEAQ (reference sequence). The CDR3 spans 16 residues. In DNA, the CDR3 is TGTGCCAGCAGCTCAGGTCCGACAGTAGACACCGGGGAGCTGTTTTTT. This translates into CASSSGPTVDTGELFF.

This sequence joins TRBV6-1 and TRBJ1-2; D might be TRBD1 (6 bases). Per the germline V gene, CDR1 is MNHNS and CDR2 is SASEGT. V was clipped by 11 bases and J by 4 bases, with 17 bases between them. The CDR3 contains 13 residues. DNA for the CDR3: TGTGCCGTAGGGCGGGGGCTGGGCTATGGCTACACCTTC. Translated: CAVGRGLGYGYTF.

The chain couples TRBV19 to TRBJ1-6; no clear D. This CDR3 spans 13 amino acids. CDR1 and CDR2 (germline): LNHDA, SQIVND (reference sequence). Between the trimmed V and J ends, which lost 7 bases and 9 bases, there was a span of 13 bases. CDR3 in amino acids: CASTESVFSPLHF. Here the CDR3 DNA reads TGTGCCAGTACCGAGTCGGTCTTTTCACCCCTCCACTTT.

V usage is TRBV3-1 (or the pseudogene TRBV3-2) and J usage is TRBJ2-5; D not resolved. CDR1 LGHDT and CDR2 YNNKEL come from the germline V gene (reference sequence). V was cut by 6 bases and J by 7 bases, with 18 bases left in between. This CDR3 comprises 14 residues. CDR3 nucleotide sequence: TGTGCCAGCAGTCTCCTAGACTCCAAAGGGACCCAGTACTTC. Translation: CASSLLDSKGTQYF.

The CDR3 loop is CASSLKGGQLLTDTQYF. In DNA form, the CDR3 reads TGTGCCAGCAGCTTAAAGGGGGGGCAACTACTCACAGATACGCAGTATTTT. This rearrangement joins TRBV7-3 to TRBJ2-3; D is possibly TRBD2 (7 bases). Trimming took 1 base from V and 2 from J, leaving 16 bases between them. This CDR3 region has 17 residues. Per the germline V gene, CDR1 is SGHTA and CDR2 is FQGTGA.